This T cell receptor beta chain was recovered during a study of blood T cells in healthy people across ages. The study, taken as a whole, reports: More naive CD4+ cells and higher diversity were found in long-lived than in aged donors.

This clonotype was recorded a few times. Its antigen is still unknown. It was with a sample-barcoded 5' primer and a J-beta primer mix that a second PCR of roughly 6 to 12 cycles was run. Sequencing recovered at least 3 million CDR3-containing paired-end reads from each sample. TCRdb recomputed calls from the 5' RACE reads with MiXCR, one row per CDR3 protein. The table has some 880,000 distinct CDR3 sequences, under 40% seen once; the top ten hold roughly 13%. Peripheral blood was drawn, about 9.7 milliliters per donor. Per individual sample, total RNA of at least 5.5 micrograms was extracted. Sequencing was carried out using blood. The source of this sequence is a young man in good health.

CDR3 DNA: TGCGCCAGCAGCCTGGGAGGTCTAGGAGACACTGAAGCTTTCTTT. Translating it yields CASSLGGLGDTEAFF. The V and J genes are TRBV5-1 and TRBJ1-1; D gene unclear. The CDR3 spans 15 residues. The V and J ends lost 4 bases and 3 bases respectively, with 16 bases between them. Germline V CDR1 and CDR2: SGHRS, YFSETQ.